This T cell receptor (beta chain) was sequenced in a study of relationships among human T cell subsets. Worth noting for this clonotype: Its specificity is unknown. One end of the junction does not line up with germline, which may come from a read error.

The study's findings and limits: T cell counts were not recorded for two pan T samples processed alongside pan B cells. Th1, Th2 and regulatory T cells shared many CDR3 sequences.

Per the germline V gene, CDR1 is WSHSY and CDR2 is SAAADI. The CDR3 loop spans 14 amino acids. Subset-specific monoclonal antibody beads were used to isolate T cell subsets. TCR alpha and beta CDR3s were amplified from mRNA by semiquantitative ARM-PCR. Tagged nested gene-specific primers were used first, then communal superprimers amplified exponentially. TCRdb re-derived calls from the multiplex PCR reads in MiXCR, one entry per CDR3 protein. The table includes around 14,000 distinct CDR3 sequences, around 62% detected once. The receptor's source is a man aged 35 to 55 in good health. The sequencing input was total T cells sorted from blood. The rearrangement joins TRBV10-2 to TRBJ1-1, with D maybe TRBD1 (5 bases). The CDR3 DNA sequence: TGTGCCATCAGTGTAGGGGCGGTGAACACTGAAGCTTTCTTT. Translated, it gives CAISVGAVNTEAFF.